The 18 T cell receptor beta chains presented below share a single source sample, sequenced in a study of T cell changes during pregnancy in multiple sclerosis (dated by TCRdb to about 2019). Libraries were built with the immunoSEQ multiplex PCR assay. Here the immuneACCESS table is served through TCRdb, limited to in-frame sequences with V and J called. Missing clones are a known gap in these copies; in checked studies unresolved V genes cover under half, and the rest lacks a known reason. This sample holds about 43,000 clones; approximately 91% were observed only once. The top ten hold less than 1.5% of the sample. The sequencing sample was made of PBMCs (not recorded whether the cells were cultured). The source of these receptors is a female donor with multiple sclerosis, enrolled in a pregnancy study.

This chain links TRBV2 with TRBJ1-4; 7 bases are a match to TRBD1. This CDR3 region has 17 residues. Germline CDR1 is SNHLY and CDR2 is FYNNEI. Trimming cost V 3 bases and J 0 bases; bases outside gene matches: 7. The CDR3 nucleotides read TGTGCCAGCAGTGACCGGGGACAGCCTACAACTAATGAAAAACTGTTTTTT. Protein sequence: CASSDRGQPTTNEKLFF. The full variable domain, completed using reference TRBV2 and TRBJ1-4, is EPEVTQTPSHQVTQMGQEVILRCVPISNHLYFYWYRQILGQKVEFLVSFYNNEISEKSEIFDDQFSVERPDGSNFTLKIRSTKLEDSAMYFCASSDRGQPTTNEKLFFGSGTQLSVL.

This chain joins TRBV7-8 and TRBJ1-1; 9 bases align to TRBD1. V lost 0 bases and J lost 6; bases outside the gene matches: 5. The CDR3 contains 15 residues. Per germline, CDR1 SGHVS and CDR2 FQNEAQ. This CDR3 reads CASSLAETGGPEAFF. As DNA, the CDR3 is TGTGCCAGCAGCTTAGCGGAAACAGGGGGCCCTGAAGCTTTCTTT.

This rearrangement joins TRBV28 to TRBJ2-1; 8 bases map to TRBD1. The CDR3 covers 15 residues. CDR1 MDHEN and CDR2 SYDVKM come from the germline V gene. V shed 8 bases, J shed 9 bases, and the junction held 15 bases outside the gene matches. The CDR3, as DNA: TGTGCCAGCGACGTCACAGGGGGTGAATCGGGTGAGCAGTTCTTC. Encoded protein: CASDVTGGESGEQFF.

Only one count was recorded for this clone. The rearrangement uses TRBV4-3 and TRBJ2-2; maybe TRBD2 (6 bases). This CDR3 is 15 amino acids long. The V gene's germline CDR1 is LGHNA and CDR2 YSLEER. Trimming cost V 5 bases and J 4 bases, with 14 bases left between them. CDR3 in amino acids: CASSGSGSFTGELFF. The CDR3 DNA reads as TGCGCCAGCAGCGGAAGCGGGTCGTTCACCGGGGAGCTGTTTTTT.

V gene TRBV7-6 combines with J gene TRBJ2-3; D gene uncertain. The length of the CDR3 is 14 residues. V gave up 4 bases and J gave up 1 base, with 9 bases separating them. In germline, CDR1 is SGHVS, CDR2 FNYEAQ. DNA for the CDR3: TGTGCCAGCAGCTCCGGACGGGGCACAGATACGCAGTATTTT. Its translation: CASSSGRGTDTQYF.

The rearrangement links TRBV6-6 to TRBJ2-1; D perhaps matches TRBD1 (6 bases). V gave up 4 bases and J gave up 8 bases, with 12 bases separating them. The CDR3 extends over 13 amino acids. Germline V lookup: CDR1 MNHNY, CDR2 SVGAGI (reference sequence). This CDR3 is CASSSYQGHEQFF. DNA of the CDR3: TGTGCCAGCAGTTCTTACCAGGGGCATGAGCAGTTCTTC.

The V call is TRBV28, the J call TRBJ2-7, with D hard to call. The CDR3 sequence is 14 residues long. Trimming cost V 2 bases and J 1 base, with 9 bases left between them. Looked up from germline, CDR1 is MDHEN and CDR2 is SYDVKM. The CDR3 DNA follows: TGTGCCAGCAGTTTAGAATCAGGATCCTACGAGCAGTACTTC. It encodes CASSLESGSYEQYF.

The chain is built from TRBV27 and TRBJ2-1; D is ambiguous. The V and J ends lost 5 bases and 1 base respectively, with 12 bases between them. Per the germline V gene, CDR1 is MNHEY and CDR2 is SMNVEV (reference sequence). CDR3 size: 15 residues. CDR3 sequence: CASSQPDRSYNEQFF. CDR3 coding DNA: TGTGCCAGCAGTCAGCCGGACCGTTCCTACAATGAGCAGTTCTTC.

Concerning this clone: The sample has other DNA sequences that encode this CDR3 too. This sequence joins TRBV13 and TRBJ2-7, with TRBD1 matching 7 bases. Germline trimming cut 3 bases from V and 0 bases from J; bases unmatched to any gene: 2. CDR3 length: 14 residues. CDR1 and CDR2 from the germline V gene are PRHDT and FYEKMQ (reference sequence). The CDR3 DNA follows: TGTGCCAGCAGCTTCGGGACAGTCTCCTACGAGCAGTACTTC. Translation gives CASSFGTVSYEQYF.

The chain joins TRBV6-5 to TRBJ2-7, with D perhaps TRBD1 or TRBD2 (6 bases each). This CDR3 comprises 14 residues. V was cut by 4 bases and J by 0 bases, with 10 bases left in between. The V gene's germline CDR1 is MNHEY and CDR2 SVGAGI. The CDR3, as DNA: TGTGCCAGCAGTTTATCGGGGGCCTCCTACGAGCAGTACTTC. Translation: CASSLSGASYEQYF.

The chain is built from TRBV11-2 and TRBJ1-3; 7 bases agree with TRBD1. Germline V gene lookup returns CDR1 SGHAT and CDR2 FQNNGV. Germline trimming cut 4 bases from V and 3 bases from J; bases unmatched to any gene: 6. The CDR3 is 15 amino acids. The CDR3 DNA follows: TGTGCCAGCAGCTCACAGGGGATTTATGGAAACACCATATATTTT. Translating gives CASSSQGIYGNTIYF.

Written as DNA, the CDR3 is TGCGCCAGCAGCCAAGGGGCAGCGATCGAACCCTACAATGAGCAGTTCTTC. As protein: CASSQGAAIEPYNEQFF. V usage is TRBV4-3 and J usage is TRBJ2-1, with D hard to call. CDR1 LGHNA and CDR2 YSLEER come from the germline V gene. With 1 base removed from V and 2 bases from J, the gap between germline ends came to 15 bases. This CDR3 has 17 amino acids.

The sample holds a few counts of this clone. The rearrangement links TRBV9 to TRBJ2-1, with D possibly TRBD2 on 6 matching bases. Germline CDR1 and CDR2: SGDLS and YYNGEE. Deletions cut 0 bases from V and 0 bases from J, with 10 bases between. CDR3 length equals 16 residues. In DNA, the CDR3 is TGTGCCAGCAGCGTAGATGGGACTTTCTCCTACAATGAGCAGTTCTTC. Amino acids: CASSVDGTFSYNEQFF.

This clone was observed a single time. The rearrangement uses TRBV6-1 and TRBJ2-6, with a possible D match to TRBD1 (5 bases). Germline V lookup: CDR1 MNHNS, CDR2 SASEGT. Between the trimmed V and J ends, which lost 5 bases and 1 base, there was a span of 9 bases. The CDR3 sequence is 15 residues long. The DNA for the CDR3 is TGTGCCAGCAGTCCGCAGGGTTCTGGGGCCAACGTCCTGACTTTC. Protein sequence: CASSPQGSGANVLTF.

The V call is TRBV5-1, the J call TRBJ2-7, with 10 bases aligning to TRBD2. Unmatched junction bases numbered 5, after V lost 2 bases and J lost 0 bases. Germline V gene data show CDR1 as SGHRS and CDR2 as YFSETQ. This CDR3 has 16 amino acids. The CDR3 bases are TGCGCCAGCAGCTTTAGGGCTAGCGGGAGCTCCTACGAGCAGTACTTC. Amino acids: CASSFRASGSSYEQYF.

As for this clone: The sample has other DNA sequences that encode this CDR3 too. The rearrangement links TRBV7-9 to TRBJ1-1; D not certain. This CDR3 region has 13 residues. Per germline, CDR1 SEHNR and CDR2 FQNEAQ (reference sequence). Trimming shortened V by 1 base and J by 4 bases, and 7 bases separated the two germline ends. CDR3 loop: CASSLEEGTEAFF. The CDR3 DNA follows: TGTGCCAGCAGCTTAGAAGAGGGCACTGAAGCTTTCTTT.

The chain uses TRBV6-6 and TRBJ2-7; D call uncertain. Trimming stripped 3 bases from V and 5 bases from J, with 14 bases between. This CDR3 is built from 14 residues. Germline V gives CDR1 MNHNY, CDR2 SVGAGI (reference sequence). CDR3 protein: CASSYLARMNEQYF. CDR3 nucleotides: TGTGCCAGCAGTTATCTGGCTAGGATGAACGAGCAGTACTTC.

The rearrangement joins TRBV7-9 to TRBJ1-1, with 10 positions matching TRBD1. This CDR3 region has 15 residues. The V segment lost 6 bases and the J segment 0 bases; nucleotides outside the gene matches: 4. Germline V gives CDR1 SEHNR, CDR2 FQNEAQ (reference sequence). In DNA, the CDR3 is TGTGCCAGCAGGATTGGACAGGGGGTGAACACTGAAGCTTTCTTT. Amino acid sequence: CASRIGQGVNTEAFF.